This T cell receptor beta chain originates from a study of blood T cell repertoires in COVID-19. Study-wide background: Collection of acute and convalescent COVID-19 samples took place in the United States, Italy and Spain. The cDNA or gDNA used as material had been derived from T cells, B-cell-depleted T cells, or PBMCs.

Method: immunoSEQ multiplex PCR; TCRdb's copy keeps in-frame clones and lacks some. The sample shows approximately 37,000 clones, about 86% of them seen only once. From germline, CDR1 is LNHDA and CDR2 SQIVND (reference sequence). The CDR3 is 14 residues long. Between the trimmed V and J ends, which lost 3 bases and 7 bases, there was a span of 13 bases. In its sample, this clone was seen a few times. The receptor was isolated from a man in his forties or fifties with active COVID-19. This chain uses TRBV19 with TRBJ1-3; maybe TRBD1 (5 bases). Sequenced input: peripheral blood. For the CDR3, the DNA is TGTGCCAGTAGTATTAGGCACAGGCGGAACACCATATATTTT. This codes for CASSIRHRRNTIYF. The entire variable domain, with the rest obtained from reference TRBV19 and TRBJ1-3, is as follows: DGGITQSPKYLFRKEGQNVTLSCEQNLNHDAMYWYRQDPGQGLRLIYYSQIVNDFQKGDIAEGYSVSREKKESFPLTVTSAQKNPTAFYLCASSIRHRRNTIYFGEGSWLTVV.